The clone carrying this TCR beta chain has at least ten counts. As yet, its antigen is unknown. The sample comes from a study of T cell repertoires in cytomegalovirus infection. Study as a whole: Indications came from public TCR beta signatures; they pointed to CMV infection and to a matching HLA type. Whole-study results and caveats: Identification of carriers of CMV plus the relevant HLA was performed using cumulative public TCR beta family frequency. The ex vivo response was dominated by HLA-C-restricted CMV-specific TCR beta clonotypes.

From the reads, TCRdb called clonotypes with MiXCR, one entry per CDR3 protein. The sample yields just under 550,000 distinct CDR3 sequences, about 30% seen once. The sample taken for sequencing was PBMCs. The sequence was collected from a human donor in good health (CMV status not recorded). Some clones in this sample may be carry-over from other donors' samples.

The CDR3 here is CASSLLRTNTGELFF. CDR3 DNA: TGTGCCAGCAGCTTACTCAGGACGAACACCGGGGAGCTGTTTTTT. This chain links TRBV7-2 with TRBJ2-2; no clear D gene. CDR1 and CDR2 from the germline V gene are SGHTA and FQGNSA. The CDR3 runs to 15 residues. Trimming removed 2 bases from V and 0 bases from J, with 7 bases in between.